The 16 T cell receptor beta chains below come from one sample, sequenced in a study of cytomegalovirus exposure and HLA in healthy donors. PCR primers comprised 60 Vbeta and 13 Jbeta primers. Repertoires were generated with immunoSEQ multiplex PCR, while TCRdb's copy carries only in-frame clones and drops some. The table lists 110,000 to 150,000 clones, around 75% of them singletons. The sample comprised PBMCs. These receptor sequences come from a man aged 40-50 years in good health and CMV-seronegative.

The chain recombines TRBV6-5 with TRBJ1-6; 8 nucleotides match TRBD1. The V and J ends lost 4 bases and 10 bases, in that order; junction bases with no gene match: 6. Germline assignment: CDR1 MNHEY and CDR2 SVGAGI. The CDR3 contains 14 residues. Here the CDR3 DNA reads TGTGCCAGCAGTTTTGACAGGGGCCGCTCACCCCTCCACTTT. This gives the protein CASSFDRGRSPLHF.

This CDR3 is CASSKSPGQGIYEQYF. Written as DNA, the CDR3 is TGTGCCAGCAGCAAGTCGCCGGGACAGGGGATCTACGAGCAGTACTTC. This chain joins TRBV9 and TRBJ2-7; 10 nucleotides match TRBD1. There are 16 residues in the CDR3. Germline CDR1 reads SGDLS; CDR2 reads YYNGEE. The V gene end was trimmed by 4 bases and the J gene end by 3 bases; junction bases not matched to a gene: 10.

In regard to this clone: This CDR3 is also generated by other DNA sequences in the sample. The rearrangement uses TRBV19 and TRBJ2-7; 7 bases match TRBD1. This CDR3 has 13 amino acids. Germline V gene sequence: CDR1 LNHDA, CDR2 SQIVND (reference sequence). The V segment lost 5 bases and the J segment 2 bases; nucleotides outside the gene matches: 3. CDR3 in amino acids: CASSRDSPYEQYF. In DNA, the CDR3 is TGTGCCAGTAGTCGGGACAGCCCCTACGAGCAGTACTTC.

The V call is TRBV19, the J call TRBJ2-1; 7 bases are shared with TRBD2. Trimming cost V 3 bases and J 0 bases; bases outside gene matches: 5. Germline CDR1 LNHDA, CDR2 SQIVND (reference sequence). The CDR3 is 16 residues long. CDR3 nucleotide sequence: TGTGCCAGTAGTATCGAAGGCGGGAGCTCCTACAATGAGCAGTTCTTC. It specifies CASSIEGGSSYNEQFF.

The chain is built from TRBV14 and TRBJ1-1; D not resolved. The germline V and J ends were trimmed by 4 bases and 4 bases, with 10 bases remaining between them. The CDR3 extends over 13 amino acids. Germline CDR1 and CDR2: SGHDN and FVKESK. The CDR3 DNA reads TGTGCCAGCAGCCTGATACGGAGCACTGAAGCTTTCTTT. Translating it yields CASSLIRSTEAFF.

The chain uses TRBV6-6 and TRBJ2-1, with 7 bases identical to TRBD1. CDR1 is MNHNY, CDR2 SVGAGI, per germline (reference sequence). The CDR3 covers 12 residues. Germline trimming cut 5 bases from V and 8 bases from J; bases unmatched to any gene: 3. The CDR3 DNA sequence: TGTGCCAGCAGTCAAGACAGGGATGAGCAGTTCTTC. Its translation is CASSQDRDEQFF.

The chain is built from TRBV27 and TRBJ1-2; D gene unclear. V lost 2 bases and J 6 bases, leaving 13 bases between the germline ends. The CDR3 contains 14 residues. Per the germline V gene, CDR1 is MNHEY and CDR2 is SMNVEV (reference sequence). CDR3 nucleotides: TGTGCCAGCAGTTTAATAGGAGCTCCCGATGGCTACACCTTC. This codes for CASSLIGAPDGYTF.

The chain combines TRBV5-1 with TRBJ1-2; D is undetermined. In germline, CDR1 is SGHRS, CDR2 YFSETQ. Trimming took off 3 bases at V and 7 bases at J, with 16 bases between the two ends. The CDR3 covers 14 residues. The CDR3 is CASSSRVKIVGYTF. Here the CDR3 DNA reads TGCGCCAGCAGCTCCCGGGTCAAGATCGTTGGCTACACCTTC.

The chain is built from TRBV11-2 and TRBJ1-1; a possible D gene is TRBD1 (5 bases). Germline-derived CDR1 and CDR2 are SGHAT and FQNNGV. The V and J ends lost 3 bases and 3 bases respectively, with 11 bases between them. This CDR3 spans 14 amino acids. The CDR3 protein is CASSFRGDDTEAFF. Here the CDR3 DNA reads TGTGCCAGCAGCTTCCGGGGGGACGACACTGAAGCTTTCTTT.

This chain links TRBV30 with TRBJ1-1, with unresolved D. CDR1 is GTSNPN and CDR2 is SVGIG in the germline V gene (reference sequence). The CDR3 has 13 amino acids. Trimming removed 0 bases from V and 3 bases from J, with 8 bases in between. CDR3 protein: CAWSVRTDTEAFF. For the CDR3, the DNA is TGTGCCTGGAGTGTACGAACAGACACTGAAGCTTTCTTT.

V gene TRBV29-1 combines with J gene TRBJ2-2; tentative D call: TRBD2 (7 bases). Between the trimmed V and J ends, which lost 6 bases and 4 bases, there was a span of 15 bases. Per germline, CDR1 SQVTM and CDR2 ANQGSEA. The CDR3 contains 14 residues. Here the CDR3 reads CSVEGGLGTGELFF. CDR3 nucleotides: TGCAGCGTCGAGGGGGGGCTGGGCACCGGGGAGCTGTTTTTT.

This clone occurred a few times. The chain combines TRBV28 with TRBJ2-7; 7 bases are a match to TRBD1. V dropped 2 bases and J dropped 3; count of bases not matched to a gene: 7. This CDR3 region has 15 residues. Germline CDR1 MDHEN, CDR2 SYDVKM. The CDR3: CASSLKTGPNYEQYF. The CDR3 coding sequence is TGTGCCAGCAGTTTAAAGACAGGGCCCAACTACGAGCAGTACTTC.

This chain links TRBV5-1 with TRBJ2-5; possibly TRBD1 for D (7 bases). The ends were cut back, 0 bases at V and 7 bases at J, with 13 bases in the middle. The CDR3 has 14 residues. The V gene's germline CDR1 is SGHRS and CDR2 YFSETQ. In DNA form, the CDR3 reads TGCGCCAGCAGCTTGGGGCCAGGGGGAGGGACCCAGTACTTC. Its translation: CASSLGPGGGTQYF.

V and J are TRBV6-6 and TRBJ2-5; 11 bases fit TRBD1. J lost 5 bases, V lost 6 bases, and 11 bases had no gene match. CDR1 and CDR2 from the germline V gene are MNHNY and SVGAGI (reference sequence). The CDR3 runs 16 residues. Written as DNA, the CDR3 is TGTGCCAGCAGCAATACCGGGACAGGGGGTGGTGAGACCCAGTACTTC. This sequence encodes CASSNTGTGGGETQYF.

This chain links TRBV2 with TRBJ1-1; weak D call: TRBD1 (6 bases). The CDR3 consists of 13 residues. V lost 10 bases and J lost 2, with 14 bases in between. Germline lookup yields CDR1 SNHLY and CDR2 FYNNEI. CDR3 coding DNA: TGTGCCACTTATCGACAGGTCAACACTGAAGCTTTCTTT. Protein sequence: CATYRQVNTEAFF.

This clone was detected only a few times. CDR3 nucleotides: TGTGCCAGCTCACCTCCGGGACAGGGGATAACAGATACGCAGTATTTT. Residues: CASSPPGQGITDTQYF. The chain couples TRBV18 to TRBJ2-3, with 10 bases aligning to TRBD1. The germline gives CDR1 KGHSH, CDR2 LQKENI. Losses at the gene ends were 3 bases for V and 3 bases for J; bases not matched to a gene: 6. The CDR3 spans 16 residues.